The entry below describes one TCR beta chain. The data stem from a study of blood T cell repertoires in COVID-19. The repertoire was sequenced with immunoSEQ multiplex PCR; TCRdb's copy has only in-frame clones and lacks some. Of about 140,000 clones listed, approximately 84% were seen once; the top ten hold around 1.6%. The CDR3 has 11 residues. The V end lost 4 bases, the J end lost 6 bases, and 4 bases lay between the germline ends. The sample comprised PBMCs or T cells enriched from blood (not recorded which). The sequence was collected from a woman between 18 and 29 years old who had been exposed to COVID-19. The chain has TRBV12-3 or TRBV12-4 and TRBJ2-1; no clear D gene. The CDR3 coding sequence is TGTGCCAGCAGTTCTAGCAATGAGCAGTTCTTC. Amino acid sequence: CASSSSNEQFF.